The present entry profiles one TCR beta chain with its context. These data come from a study of long-term antiretroviral therapy in people with HIV. Germline CDR1 SGDLS, CDR2 YYNGEE. V was trimmed by 0 bases and J by 4 bases, leaving 11 bases between them. The CDR3 covers 14 residues. The assay used was immunoSEQ (version v3.0), run at survey level. Measured with immunoSEQ multiplex PCR; TCRdb has only the in-frame clones, and not every one. The table lists under 20,000 clones, roughly 89% of them singletons, with approximately 10% in the top ten. This clonotype was sampled from a middle-aged man with HIV. The V gene is TRBV9, the J gene TRBJ2-7; D is possibly TRBD1 or TRBD2 (5 bases each). The sequencing here drew on unsorted PBMCs, taken 3 years after starting antiretroviral therapy. CDR3 sequence: CASSVGDAGYEQYF. CDR3 DNA sequence: TGTGCCAGCAGCGTAGGGGACGCAGGTTACGAGCAGTACTTC.